These 5 T cell receptor beta chains were sequenced from one sample in a study of T cells in Graves' hyperthyroidism and ophthalmopathy. RNA transcripts were the template for amplifying TCR beta CDR3 regions. HTBI primers were employed in a first-round RT-PCR of the TCR CDR3. In TCRdb, the multiplex PCR reads were re-called with MiXCR into one record per CDR3 protein. The sample lists roughly 500,000 distinct CDR3 sequences, approximately 48% occurring once. Input material: peripheral blood or thyroid tissue (not recorded which). Receptors originate from an adult woman with Graves' disease, either hyperthyroidism or ophthalmopathy (not recorded which).

At least ten counts were recorded for this clonotype. This chain links TRBV9 with TRBJ1-2; D is perhaps TRBD1 (5 bases). CDR1 is SGDLS, CDR2 YYNGEE, per germline. There are 16 residues in the CDR3. Trimming shortened V by 0 bases and J by 7 bases, and 19 bases separated the two germline ends. The CDR3 DNA sequence: TGTGCCAGCAGCGTAGACCCATCAGGACAAGGCGGTGGCTACACCTTC. Translating it yields CASSVDPSGQGGGYTF.

This clonotype was seen many times. This chain links TRBV7-2 with TRBJ2-5; D is ambiguous. This CDR3 comprises 16 residues. Trimming took off 2 bases at V and 0 bases at J, with 13 bases between the two ends. Germline CDR1 reads SGHTA; CDR2 reads FQGNSA. The CDR3 sequence: CASSLLRAPDQETQYF. CDR3 sequence (DNA): TGTGCCAGCAGCTTACTTAGGGCCCCTGACCAAGAGACCCAGTACTTC.

This clonotype was detected ten times or more. This chain links TRBV19 with TRBJ1-5; TRBD1 agrees at 7 bases. Per germline, CDR1 LNHDA and CDR2 SQIVND (reference sequence). This CDR3 is built from 15 residues. V shed 6 bases and J 1 base; nucleotides not matched to a gene: 6. CDR3 sequence reads: CASSGTEKSNQPQHF. The CDR3, as DNA: TGTGCCAGTAGCGGGACAGAAAAGAGCAATCAGCCCCAGCATTTT. Variable domain in full (rest from reference TRBV19 and TRBJ1-5): DGGITQSPKYLFRKEGQNVTLSCEQNLNHDAMYWYRQDPGQGLRLIYYSQIVNDFQKGDIAEGYSVSREKKESFPLTVTSAQKNPTAFYLCASSGTEKSNQPQHFGDGTRLSIL.

The V gene is TRBV10-3, the J gene TRBJ2-5, with D hard to call. The CDR3 runs to 13 residues. Trimming removed 5 bases from V and 0 bases from J, with 7 bases in between. CDR1 and CDR2 from the germline V gene are ENHRY and SYGVKD. This CDR3 reads CAISKEYQETQYF. DNA for the CDR3: TGTGCCATCAGTAAGGAGTACCAAGAGACCCAGTACTTC.

This clonotype showed up many times. This chain links TRBV7-3 with TRBJ2-2; unclear D gene. Trimming took off 1 base at V and 0 bases at J, with 6 bases between the two ends. The CDR3 totals 15 residues. Per the germline V gene, CDR1 is SGHTA and CDR2 is FQGTGA. CDR3 sequence (DNA): TGTGCCAGCAGCTTAAGGGCAGCGAACACCGGGGAGCTGTTTTTT. Translating it yields CASSLRAANTGELFF.